The rows below give T cell receptor beta chains drawn from one sample of a study of blood T cell repertoires in COVID-19. Clones were sequenced by immunoSEQ multiplex PCR, and TCRdb holds only the in-frame ones, with some missing. The sample has some 200,000 clones; approximately 85% are singletons. The sample consisted of peripheral blood. The receptor set was obtained from a woman of 80 years or more with acute or convalescent COVID-19. CDR3s include the opening cysteine and the closing phenylalanine or tryptophan. D genes are given only for firm matches.

j_call	d_call	v_call	cdr3_aa	cdr3_nt
TRBJ2-3	TRBD1	TRBV5-4	CASSFGTESDTQYF	TGTGCCAGCAGCTTCGGGACAGAGTCAGATACGCAGTATTTT
TRBJ2-3	TRBD2	TRBV10-3	CAIKAGGITDTQYF	TGTGCCATCAAAGCGGGAGGGATCACAGATACGCAGTATTTT
TRBJ2-3	TRBD2	TRBV5-1	CASSSRSGGPSTDTQYF	TGCGCCAGCAGCTCGCGTAGCGGGGGGCCGAGCACAGATACGCAGTATTTT
TRBJ1-1	NA	TRBV5-1	CASSLGEQGSTEAFF	TGCGCCAGCAGCTTGGGGGAACAGGGTAGCACTGAAGCTTTCTTT
TRBJ1-3	NA	TRBV5-1	CASSFTVSSGNTIYF	TGCGCCAGCAGCTTCACGGTGAGCTCTGGAAACACCATATATTTT
TRBJ2-7	NA	TRBV12-3/TRBV12-4	CASRYQGEQYF	TGTGCCAGCAGGTACCAGGGCGAGCAGTACTTC
TRBJ1-1	NA	TRBV12-3/TRBV12-4	CASFNPGNTEAFF	TGTGCCAGCTTCAACCCGGGGAACACTGAAGCTTTCTTT
TRBJ2-7	NA	TRBV19	CASSSGLERTYEQYF	TGTGCCAGTAGTAGCGGACTGGAACGCACCTACGAGCAGTACTTC
TRBJ1-1	NA	TRBV6-5	CASSYSGGLNTEAFF	TGTGCCAGCAGTTACTCCGGGGGGCTGAACACTGAAGCTTTCTTT
TRBJ1-2	NA	TRBV18	CASSPPRGGYTF	TGTGCCAGCTCACCACCGCGGGGAGGCTACACCTTC